This TCR beta chain was recorded in a study of T cell changes during pregnancy in multiple sclerosis. CDR1 MGHRA and CDR2 YSYEKL come from the germline V gene. This CDR3 contains 17 residues. Trimming shortened V by 0 bases and J by 3 bases, and 15 bases separated the two germline ends. The protocol was immunoSEQ multiplex PCR, while the TCRdb copy is restricted to in-frame clones and leaves out a portion. The sample records around 56,000 clones, 80% to 90% being singletons. The V and J genes are TRBV4-1 and TRBJ1-5, with a weak D call TRBD1 (5 bases). The TCR comes from a female donor with multiple sclerosis, enrolled in a pregnancy study. The specimen was CD4+ T cells from peripheral blood mononuclear cells, collected in the third trimester of pregnancy. In DNA, the CDR3 is TGCGCCAGCAGCCAAGATAACCAAGGGGTTAACAATCAGCCCCAGCATTTT. Translating gives CASSQDNQGVNNQPQHF.